This T cell receptor (beta chain) was documented in a study of cytotoxic CD8 clonotypes in ibrutinib-treated CLL. The germline V and J ends were trimmed by 6 bases and 8 bases, with 22 bases remaining between them. Germline CDR1 and CDR2: MNHEY and SVGAGI. The CDR3 is 15 amino acids. The data were produced by immunoSEQ multiplex PCR, yet TCRdb's version contains in-frame clones alone and is incomplete. This table has 250,000 to 350,000 clones, less than 85% appearing once. The chain is built from TRBV6-5 and TRBJ1-2, with D uncertain. The source was PBMCs, collected at disease progression, from a patient treated with ibrutinib. This TCR was recovered from a human donor with chronic lymphocytic leukemia. This CDR3 reads CASSPTNGPGRGYTF. The CDR3 DNA reads as TGTGCCAGCAGCCCGACGAACGGGCCCGGGCGGGGCTACACCTTC.